The 31 T cell receptor beta chains below all came from one sample that was sequenced in a study of T cell changes during pregnancy in multiple sclerosis. Only in-frame clones appear in the TCRdb table, and some are missing; sequencing was by immunoSEQ multiplex PCR. The sample contains fewer than 45,000 clones, around 90% of which appear only once. The material was CD8+ T cells from peripheral blood mononuclear cells, obtained in the first trimester of pregnancy. The receptors come from a female donor with multiple sclerosis, enrolled in a pregnancy study.

The gene calls are TRBV19 and TRBJ1-5; the match to TRBD1 covers 7 bases. V lost 2 bases to trimming and J lost 4 bases; unmatched junction nucleotides: 8. CDR1 and CDR2 from the germline V gene are LNHDA and SQIVND (reference sequence). CDR3 length: 16 amino acids. CDR3 DNA sequence: TGTGCCAGTAGTATACTCGTCCCGGGACAGAATCAGCCCCAGCATTTT. The encoded protein is CASSILVPGQNQPQHF.

This rearrangement joins TRBV11-2 to TRBJ2-7, with 9 nucleotides matching TRBD2. CDR1 SGHAT and CDR2 FQNNGV come from the germline V gene. The V and J ends lost 5 bases and 6 bases, in that order; junction bases with no gene match: 8. The CDR3 covers 14 residues. The CDR3 loop is CASSPAGGPIEQYF. CDR3 DNA sequence: TGTGCCAGCAGCCCCGCGGGGGGGCCCATCGAGCAGTACTTC.

The CDR3 spells CASSSGTGAYNEQFF. CDR3 DNA sequence: TGTGCCAGCAGCTCGGGGACAGGGGCCTACAATGAGCAGTTCTTC. The chain links TRBV7-9 to TRBJ2-1, with 10 bases lining up with TRBD1. The CDR3 has 15 amino acids. Looked up from germline, CDR1 is SEHNR and CDR2 is FQNEAQ (reference sequence). The ends lost 4 bases at V and 2 bases at J; junction bases unmatched: 2.

V is TRBV6-4 and J is TRBJ2-3, with D perhaps TRBD1 (6 bases). The CDR3 extends over 15 amino acids. Germline CDR1 reads MRHNA; CDR2 reads SNTAGT. V dropped 2 bases and J dropped 2 bases, with 11 bases sitting between them. The DNA for the CDR3 is TGTGCCAGCAGTGACGTGGGGGCCCCCACAGATACGCAGTATTTT. This encodes CASSDVGAPTDTQYF.

In its sample, this clone was seen a few times. The chain employs TRBV27 and TRBJ1-4; the match to TRBD1 covers 10 bases. After removal of 4 bases from V and 7 bases from J, the junction contained 3 bases not matched to a gene. The CDR3 has 14 amino acids. CDR1 and CDR2 from the germline V gene are MNHEY and SMNVEV (reference sequence). The CDR3 sequence: CASSSGQGGEKLFF. CDR3 in DNA: TGTGCCAGCAGTTCAGGACAGGGGGGTGAAAAACTGTTTTTT.

The chain carries TRBV6-1 and TRBJ1-2; the match to TRBD1 covers 7 bases. This CDR3 region has 14 residues. The ends lost 2 bases at V and 6 bases at J; junction bases unmatched: 6. The germline V gene encodes CDR1 MNHNS and CDR2 SASEGT. CDR3 bases: TGTGCCAGCAGTGAATGGAAGGGGGCGAATGGCTACACCTTC. Translation gives CASSEWKGANGYTF.

J is TRBJ2-1 and V is TRBV9; 8 bases agree with TRBD1. This CDR3 region has 14 residues. CDR1 and CDR2 from the germline V gene are SGDLS and YYNGEE. The V and J ends lost 4 bases and 6 bases, in that order; junction bases with no gene match: 6. In nucleotides, the CDR3 is TGTGCCAGCAGCCCCGGGACAGGACCCAATGAGCAGTTCTTC. Protein sequence: CASSPGTGPNEQFF.

V is TRBV6-5 and J is TRBJ2-7, with 7 bases lining up with TRBD2. Germline trimming cut 7 bases from V and 3 bases from J; bases unmatched to any gene: 12. CDR3 size: 15 residues. In germline, CDR1 is MNHEY, CDR2 SVGAGI. For the CDR3, the DNA is TGTGCCAGCACCCTAGGCTCTAGCGGAAACTACGAGCAGTACTTC. Protein product: CASTLGSSGNYEQYF.

The chain links TRBV7-6 to TRBJ2-4; a weak D match, TRBD1 (6 bases). Trimming stripped 4 bases from V and 2 bases from J, with 18 bases between. Germline V CDR1 and CDR2: SGHVS, FNYEAQ. The CDR3 runs 17 residues. The CDR3 sequence: CASSSYSGEPPKNIQYF. The CDR3 DNA is TGTGCCAGCAGCTCGTACTCAGGGGAACCCCCCAAAAACATTCAGTACTTC.

The genes are TRBV19 and TRBJ1-2; the D gene is possibly TRBD1 (5 bases). Trimming pared 2 bases from V and 0 bases from J, leaving 10 bases between. CDR3 length: 15 residues. Germline V CDR1 and CDR2: LNHDA, SQIVND (reference sequence). DNA for the CDR3: TGTGCCAGTAGTATAACTCCGGGGGCTAACTATGGCTACACCTTC. Translating gives CASSITPGANYGYTF.

The chain has TRBV27 and TRBJ1-6, with D perhaps TRBD1 (5 bases). CDR1 is MNHEY, CDR2 SMNVEV, per germline (reference sequence). V dropped 2 bases and J dropped 9 bases, with 11 bases sitting between them. The CDR3 covers 14 residues. The CDR3 sequence: CASSLEQDASPLHF. CDR3 nucleotides: TGTGCCAGCAGTTTAGAACAGGATGCTTCACCCCTCCACTTT.

The chain combines TRBV29-1 with TRBJ1-1; 7 bases line up with TRBD1. Germline V gene data show CDR1 as SQVTM and CDR2 as ANQGSEA. The CDR3 runs to 14 residues. The V and J ends lost 4 bases and 3 bases, in that order; junction bases with no gene match: 8. CDR3 loop: CSVVAGGIDTEAFF. In nucleotides, the CDR3 is TGCAGCGTTGTGGCAGGGGGAATCGACACTGAAGCTTTCTTT. The entire variable domain, with the rest obtained from reference TRBV29-1 and TRBJ1-1, is as follows: SAVISQKPSRDICQRGTSLTIQCQVDSQVTMMFWYRQQPGQSLTLIATANQGSEATYESGFVIDKFPISRPNLTFSTLTVSNMSPEDSSIYLCSVVAGGIDTEAFFGQGTRLTVV.

To note about this clone: One end of the junction is discordant with germline, which a read error may explain. Here the CDR3 DNA reads TGTGCCAGCAGCTTAGGCTCATACGCAATCGATGAGCGGTTCTTC. Protein product: CASSLGSYAIDERFF. The genes are TRBV7-9 and TRBJ2-1; D uncertain. Germline loops: CDR1 SEHNR, CDR2 FQNEAQ (reference sequence). The CDR3 is 15 residues long.

The chain joins TRBV6-1 to TRBJ2-2, with 12 bases lining up with TRBD2. From germline, CDR1 is MNHNS and CDR2 SASEGT. The CDR3 has 18 residues. The J segment lost 4 bases and the V segment lost 0 bases, leaving 6 bases of the junction unmatched. CDR3 loop: CASSEAPSGRETTGELFF. The CDR3 DNA reads as TGTGCCAGCAGTGAAGCACCTAGCGGGAGGGAAACCACCGGGGAGCTGTTTTTT.

The chain has TRBV2 and TRBJ2-2, with 7 bases aligning to TRBD1. Germline values: CDR1 SNHLY, CDR2 FYNNEI. J lost 9 bases, V lost 3 bases, and 13 bases had no gene match. The CDR3 has 16 amino acids. This CDR3 is CASSDRGLRPGWELFF. The CDR3, as DNA: TGTGCCAGCAGTGATAGGGGGCTACGCCCGGGCTGGGAGCTGTTTTTT.

The gene calls are TRBV7-8 and TRBJ2-7; TRBD2 might be the D (5 bases). CDR1 and CDR2 (germline): SGHVS, FQNEAQ. V gave up 6 bases and J gave up 2 bases, with 11 bases separating them. The CDR3 totals 13 residues. CDR3 sequence: CASRPRETYEQYF. As DNA, the CDR3 is TGTGCCAGCAGGCCGAGGGAAACCTACGAGCAGTACTTC.

This clone is a singleton in its sample. The rearrangement joins TRBV4-3 to TRBJ1-2, with a tentative D call TRBD1 (5 bases). The V gene lost 2 bases and the J gene lost 3 bases, with 19 bases spanning the gap. This CDR3 has 17 amino acids. From germline, CDR1 is LGHNA and CDR2 YSLEER. The CDR3 nucleotides are TGCGCCAGCAGCCAATACCCCGAAGGGGAAGAAGACTATGGCTACACCTTC. Translated: CASSQYPEGEEDYGYTF.

The chain uses TRBV4-3 and TRBJ2-1; D gene uncertain. This CDR3 has 13 residues. The germline gives CDR1 LGHNA, CDR2 YSLEER. V lost 5 bases, J lost 7 bases, and 12 bases lay in between. The DNA of the CDR3 is TGCGCCAGCAGCGGATCGGAGAGGAATGAGCAGTTCTTC. This sequence encodes CASSGSERNEQFF.

Points on this clone: The junction differs from germline at one of its ends, possibly a read error. V and J are TRBV13 and TRBJ1-1; 8 bases are a match to TRBD1. The germline gives CDR1 PRHDT, CDR2 FYEKMQ (reference sequence). There are 15 residues in the CDR3. The CDR3 region is CASGFPTGGWAEAFF. In DNA form, the CDR3 reads TGTGCCAGCGGCTTCCCTACAGGGGGGTGGGCTGAAGCTTTCTTT.

The V call is TRBV7-2, the J call TRBJ1-2, with unresolved D. The CDR3 length is 18 residues. Germline V gene sequence: CDR1 SGHTA, CDR2 FQGNSA. V was clipped by 4 bases and J by 1 base, with 22 bases between them. The CDR3 is CASSYMRAAIILNYGYTF. The CDR3 DNA reads TGTGCCAGCAGCTACATGCGGGCAGCAATAATTCTTAACTATGGCTACACCTTC.

This chain uses TRBV5-6 with TRBJ1-2; 10 bases are shared with TRBD1. Germline-derived CDR1 and CDR2 are SGHDT and YYEEEE. After removal of 0 bases from V and 4 bases from J, the junction contained 0 bases not matched to a gene. The CDR3 sequence is 14 residues long. The CDR3 DNA is TGTGCCAGCAGCTTGGGGACAGGGGGCTATGGCTACACCTTC. Its protein product is CASSLGTGGYGYTF.

The chain links TRBV6-1 to TRBJ1-5; no definite D call. The germline V and J ends were trimmed by 1 base and 0 bases, with 7 bases remaining between them. This CDR3 spans 15 amino acids. CDR1 and CDR2 from the germline V gene are MNHNS and SASEGT. This chain's CDR3 is CASSEGDYSNQPQHF. DNA for the CDR3: TGTGCCAGCAGTGAAGGAGACTATAGCAATCAGCCCCAGCATTTT.

This clone occurred a few times. The V call is TRBV9, the J call TRBJ1-5; D gene unclear. V was trimmed by 6 bases and J by 7 bases, leaving 11 bases between them. The length of the CDR3 is 12 residues. In germline, CDR1 is SGDLS, CDR2 YYNGEE. CDR3 loop: CASTHGGQPQHF. CDR3 bases: TGTGCCAGCACTCACGGAGGGCAGCCCCAGCATTTT.

This clone was seen only once. Additional DNA sequences in this sample encode the identical CDR3. The CDR3 DNA reads as TGCAGTGCTAGACAGGGGTACGAGCAGTACTTC. Translated, it gives CSARQGYEQYF. The chain is built from TRBV20-1 and TRBJ2-7; maybe TRBD1 (6 bases). CDR1 is DFQATT and CDR2 is SNEGSKA in the germline V gene (reference sequence). The V and J ends lost 2 bases and 4 bases respectively, with 6 bases between them. The CDR3 loop spans 11 amino acids.

The rearrangement joins TRBV4-3 to TRBJ1-5, with D uncertain. V was trimmed by 1 base and J by 5 bases, leaving 9 bases between them. Germline CDR1 reads LGHNA; CDR2 reads YSLEER. The CDR3 is made up of 14 amino acids. The CDR3 spells CASSQGAGYQPQHF. In nucleotides, the CDR3 is TGCGCCAGCAGCCAAGGCGCAGGCTATCAGCCCCAGCATTTT.

CDR3 protein: CASSKTSGRYNEQFF. CDR3 nucleotide sequence: TGTGCCAGTAGTAAGACTAGCGGGAGGTACAATGAGCAGTTCTTC. The V and J genes are TRBV19 and TRBJ2-1, with 13 bases aligning to TRBD2. The CDR3 length is 15 residues. Per the germline V gene, CDR1 is LNHDA and CDR2 is SQIVND (reference sequence). Trimming cost V 4 bases and J 4 bases; bases outside gene matches: 1.

The rearrangement joins TRBV6-6 to TRBJ2-7; maybe TRBD1 (5 bases). With 0 bases removed from V and 4 bases from J, the gap between germline ends came to 10 bases. The CDR3 has 14 residues. Germline V lookup: CDR1 MNHNY, CDR2 SVGAGI (reference sequence). CDR3 sequence (DNA): TGTGCCAGCAGTTACTCGAGGCAGGGATACGAGCAGTACTTC. This codes for CASSYSRQGYEQYF.

The chain is built from TRBV6-1 and TRBJ1-3; no definite D call. Germline assignment: CDR1 MNHNS and CDR2 SASEGT. CDR3 length: 15 residues. V shed 4 bases and J shed 0 bases, with 10 bases lying between them. This chain's CDR3 is CASSGLADSGNTIYF. For the CDR3, the DNA is TGTGCCAGCAGTGGATTGGCAGACTCTGGAAACACCATATATTTT.

This chain links TRBV5-4 with TRBJ2-5, with TRBD2 matching over 7 bases. The CDR3 has 16 residues. Germline loops: CDR1 SGHNT, CDR2 YYREEE (reference sequence). The trim removed 4 bases at V and 5 bases at J, leaving 14 bases unmatched. The DNA of the CDR3 is TGTGCCAGCAGCAGGTACCGGGACTACGCGGGGGAGACCCAGTACTTC. Protein sequence: CASSRYRDYAGETQYF.

The V and J genes are TRBV30 and TRBJ2-7, with a tentative D call TRBD2 (6 bases). Germline CDR1 reads GTSNPN; CDR2 reads SVGIG (reference sequence). V was clipped by 3 bases and J by 1 base, with 7 bases between them. The CDR3 extends over 12 amino acids. Here the CDR3 reads CAWSGGSYEQYF. The CDR3 region has the DNA TGTGCCTGGAGCGGAGGGTCCTACGAGCAGTACTTC.

This chain links TRBV9 with TRBJ1-2; tentatively, D is TRBD1 (6 bases). Germline values: CDR1 SGDLS, CDR2 YYNGEE. Trimming removed 4 bases at V and 4 bases at J, with 17 bases between. The CDR3 is made up of 15 amino acids. The CDR3 region is CASSLDRDTLYGYTF. CDR3 in DNA: TGTGCCAGCAGCCTCGACCGGGACACCCTCTATGGCTACACCTTC.